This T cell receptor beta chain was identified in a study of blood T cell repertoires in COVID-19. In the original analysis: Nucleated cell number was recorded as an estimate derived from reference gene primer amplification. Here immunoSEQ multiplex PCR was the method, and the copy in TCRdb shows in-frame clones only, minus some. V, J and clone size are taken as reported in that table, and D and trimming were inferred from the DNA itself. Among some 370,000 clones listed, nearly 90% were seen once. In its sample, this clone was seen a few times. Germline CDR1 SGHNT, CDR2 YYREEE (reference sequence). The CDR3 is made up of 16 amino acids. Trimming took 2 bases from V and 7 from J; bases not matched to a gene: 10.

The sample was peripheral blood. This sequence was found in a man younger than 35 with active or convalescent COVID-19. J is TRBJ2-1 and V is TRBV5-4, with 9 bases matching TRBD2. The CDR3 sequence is CASSFGRAGGGNEQFF. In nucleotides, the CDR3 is TGTGCCAGCAGCTTTGGCAGGGCGGGAGGGGGGAATGAGCAGTTCTTC.